The sequence of this T cell receptor (beta chain) was determined in a study of blood T cell repertoires in COVID-19. Study-wide context: Some COVID-19 samples were acute and others convalescent; all came from the United States, Italy and Spain.

Authors' methods: It was from reference gene primer amplification that nucleated cell counts were estimated. Profiling relied on immunoSEQ multiplex PCR, and the TCRdb table lists in-frame clones only, not all of them. Clonal size and the V and J genes are those of that table, whereas D and trimming came from the DNA. This sample has about 180,000 clones, with 90% found just once. Sequencing used peripheral blood. The receptor was derived from a man between 45 and 60 years old with acute or convalescent COVID-19.

Here the CDR3 DNA reads TGTGCCAGCAGTCCGGGAGTGGGTCCCAACGTCCTGACTTTC. Residues: CASSPGVGPNVLTF. V usage is TRBV6-2 or TRBV6-3 and J usage is TRBJ2-6; possible D gene TRBD2, 6 bases. Germline V gene sequence: CDR1 MNHEY, CDR2 SVGEGT. Trimming removed 5 bases at V and 8 bases at J, with 13 bases between. This CDR3 has 14 amino acids.